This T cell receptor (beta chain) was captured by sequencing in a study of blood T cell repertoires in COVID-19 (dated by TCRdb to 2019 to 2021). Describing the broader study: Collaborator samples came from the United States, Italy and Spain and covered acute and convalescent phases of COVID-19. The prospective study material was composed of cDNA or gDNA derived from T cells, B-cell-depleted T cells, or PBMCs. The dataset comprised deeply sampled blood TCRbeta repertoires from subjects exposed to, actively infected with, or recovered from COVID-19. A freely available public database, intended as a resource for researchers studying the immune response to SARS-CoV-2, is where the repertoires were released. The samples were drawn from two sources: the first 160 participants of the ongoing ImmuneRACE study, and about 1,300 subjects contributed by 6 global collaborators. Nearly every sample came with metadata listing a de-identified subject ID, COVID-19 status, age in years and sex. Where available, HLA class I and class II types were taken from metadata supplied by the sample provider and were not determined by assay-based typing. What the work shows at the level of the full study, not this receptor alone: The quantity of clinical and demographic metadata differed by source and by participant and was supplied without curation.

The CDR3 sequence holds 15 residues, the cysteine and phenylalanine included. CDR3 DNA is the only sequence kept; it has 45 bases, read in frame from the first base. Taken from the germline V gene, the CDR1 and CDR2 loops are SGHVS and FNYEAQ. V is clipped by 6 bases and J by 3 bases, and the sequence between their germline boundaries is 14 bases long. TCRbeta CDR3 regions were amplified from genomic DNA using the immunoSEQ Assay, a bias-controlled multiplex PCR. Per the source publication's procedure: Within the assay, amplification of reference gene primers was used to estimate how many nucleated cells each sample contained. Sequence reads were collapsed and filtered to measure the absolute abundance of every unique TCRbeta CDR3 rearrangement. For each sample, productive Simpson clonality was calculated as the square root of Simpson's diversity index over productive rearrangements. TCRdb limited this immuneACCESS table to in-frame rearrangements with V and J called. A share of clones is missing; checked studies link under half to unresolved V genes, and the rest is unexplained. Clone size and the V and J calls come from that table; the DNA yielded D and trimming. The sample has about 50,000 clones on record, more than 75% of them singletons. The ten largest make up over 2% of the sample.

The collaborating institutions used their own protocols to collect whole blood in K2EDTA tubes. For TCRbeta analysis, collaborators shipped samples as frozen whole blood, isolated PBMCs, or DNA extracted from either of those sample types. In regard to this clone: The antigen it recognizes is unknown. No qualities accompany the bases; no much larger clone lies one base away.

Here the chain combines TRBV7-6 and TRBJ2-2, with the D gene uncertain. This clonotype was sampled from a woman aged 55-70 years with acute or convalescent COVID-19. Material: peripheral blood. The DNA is TGTGCCAGCAGTCCCTTACCAGGCCACACCGGGGAGCTGTTTTTT. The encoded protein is CASSPLPGHTGELFF.